Described below is a single TCR beta chain sequence and its context. The antigen is undetermined. The ends were cut back, 5 bases at V and 13 bases at J, with 14 bases in the middle. This CDR3 is built from 10 residues. Germline V lookup: CDR1 DFQATT, CDR2 SNEGSKA (reference sequence). Described time point: week 11, during vaccination. Vaccinated patients received 300 ug of mutant IDH1 20-mer peptide per dose, with topical imiquimod. Clones were read by immunoSEQ multiplex PCR, and TCRdb kept only the in-frame ones, dropping some. This table has under 40,000 clones, around four fifths appearing once. The data originate from a study of a mutant IDH1 vaccine in newly diagnosed glioma.

The genes are TRBV20-1 and TRBJ1-2; no clear D gene. The origin of this receptor is a man aged 25 to 40 with glioma. The source material was PBMCs, sampled from a glioma patient whose treatment included an IDH1 peptide vaccine. CDR3 sequence reads: CSALEIRLTF. CDR3 in DNA: TGCAGTGCTTTAGAGATACGGCTCACCTTC.